These 29 T cell receptor beta chains originate from one sample sequenced in a study of shared clonotypes between healthy human individuals. Terminally differentiated effector memory CD45RA+ cells were left out of the naive CD8 fraction, which was CD45RO-negative and positively selected for CCR7. Measured with immunoSEQ multiplex PCR; TCRdb has only the in-frame clones, and not every one. The repertoire holds about 580,000 clones, with roughly 98% as singletons. The sample consisted of naive CD8+ T cells sorted from blood. Every receptor here comes from a man aged 25-40 years in good health.

The J gene is TRBJ2-7, the V gene TRBV6-5; D remains unclear. The CDR3 runs 13 residues. Germline values: CDR1 MNHEY, CDR2 SVGAGI. V lost 1 base to trimming and J lost 7 bases, with 11 bases between them. CDR3 in DNA: TGTGCCAGCAGTTACTTCAACGGTGGGGAGCAGTACTTC. Translated: CASSYFNGGEQYF.

The CDR3 bases are TGTGCCAGCATGAGCACGAACACCGGGGAGCTGTTTTTT. Translating it yields CASMSTNTGELFF. The chain has TRBV7-2 and TRBJ2-2; D call uncertain. V was trimmed by 7 bases and J by 0 bases, leaving 6 bases between them. Germline V CDR1 and CDR2: SGHTA, FQGNSA. There are 13 residues in the CDR3.

The rearrangement links TRBV10-3 to TRBJ2-3; possibly TRBD1 for D (5 bases). The CDR3 is 11 amino acids. V was shortened by 11 bases and J by 5 bases, with 11 bases between the two germline ends. Germline CDR1 ENHRY, CDR2 SYGVKD. CDR3 loop: CASRQLDTQYF. The CDR3 DNA is TGTGCCTCCCGACAGCTAGATACGCAGTATTTT.

The chain joins TRBV7-8 to TRBJ2-5; TRBD2 matches at 7 bases. V was clipped by 5 bases and J by 5 bases; unmatched bases: 14. The CDR3 totals 16 residues. Per germline, CDR1 SGHVS and CDR2 FQNEAQ. The CDR3 DNA sequence: TGTGCCAGCAGCCACCTTCTAGCGGACCTCCGGGAGACCCAGTACTTC. The encoded protein is CASSHLLADLRETQYF.

The V gene is TRBV4-3, the J gene TRBJ2-3; TRBD1 is a possible D gene (5 bases). The V end lost 2 bases, the J end lost 6 bases, and 12 bases lay between the germline ends. CDR3 size: 14 residues. Germline V CDR1 and CDR2: LGHNA, YSLEER. As DNA, the CDR3 is TGCGCCAGCAGCCAATTCAGTGGGGCGGATACGCAGTATTTT. This translates into CASSQFSGADTQYF.

The gene calls are TRBV19 and TRBJ1-4; TRBD1 matches 7 bases. The CDR3 is 16 amino acids. V shed 5 bases and J 2 bases; nucleotides not matched to a gene: 8. Germline V gene lookup returns CDR1 LNHDA and CDR2 SQIVND (reference sequence). CDR3 bases: TGTGCCAGTAGTTCTTTCGAGGGGGCCACTAATGAAAAACTGTTTTTT. Encoded protein: CASSSFEGATNEKLFF.

The genes are TRBV6-1 and TRBJ2-3; no clear D gene. CDR1 and CDR2 from the germline V gene are MNHNS and SASEGT. With 7 bases removed from V and 2 bases from J, the gap between germline ends came to 10 bases. This CDR3 is 13 amino acids long. The CDR3 DNA reads as TGTGCCAGCACGAGTGACCACACAGATACGCAGTATTTT. This sequence encodes CASTSDHTDTQYF.

The chain uses TRBV7-9 and TRBJ2-3; no clear D gene. Trimming took off 1 base at V and 6 bases at J, with 17 bases between the two ends. Germline CDR1 is SEHNR and CDR2 is FQNEAQ (reference sequence). The CDR3 is 16 amino acids. The CDR3 loop is CASSLVGNPTMDTQYF. The DNA for the CDR3 is TGTGCCAGCAGCTTAGTGGGTAACCCCACTATGGATACGCAGTATTTT.

This clone showed up just once. The chain is built from TRBV27 and TRBJ2-3, with TRBD2 matching 12 bases. This CDR3 spans 19 amino acids. The trim removed 5 bases at V and 3 bases at J, leaving 15 bases unmatched. CDR1 and CDR2 from the germline V gene are MNHEY and SMNVEV (reference sequence). The CDR3, as DNA: TGTGCCAGCAGTACTTGGGACAAACTAGCGGGAGGTAGGACAGATACGCAGTATTTT. It translates to CASSTWDKLAGGRTDTQYF.

The chain carries TRBV25-1 and TRBJ2-7, with TRBD2 matching over 8 bases. V was clipped by 8 bases and J by 6 bases; unmatched bases: 9. The CDR3 is 13 amino acids. Germline V CDR1 and CDR2: MGHDK, SYGVNS. The CDR3 reads CASLRGGDSEQYF. The CDR3 bases are TGTGCCAGCCTCCGGGGGGGGGACTCCGAGCAGTACTTC.

V is TRBV7-9 and J is TRBJ2-7, with 8 bases fitting TRBD1. V lost 6 bases and J lost 1; bases outside the gene matches: 14. Germline lookup yields CDR1 SEHNR and CDR2 FQNEAQ (reference sequence). This CDR3 spans 17 amino acids. The CDR3 sequence is CASSQTITGTGSYEQYF. The CDR3 nucleotides are TGTGCCAGCAGTCAAACAATAACCGGGACAGGATCCTACGAGCAGTACTTC.

A note on this clone: The same CDR3 is also encoded by other DNA sequences in this sample. The chain is built from TRBV9 and TRBJ2-3; D may be TRBD1 or TRBD2 (5 bases each). Germline lookup yields CDR1 SGDLS and CDR2 YYNGEE. Trimming left V 0 bases short and J 3 bases short, with 8 bases between. This CDR3 region has 14 residues. CDR3 bases: TGTGCCAGCAGCGTAGATGGGGGAACAGATACGCAGTATTTT. Translation: CASSVDGGTDTQYF.

The chain joins TRBV7-2 to TRBJ2-7, with TRBD2 matching over 9 bases. CDR3 length: 15 amino acids. Per germline, CDR1 SGHTA and CDR2 FQGNSA. V was pared by 1 base and J by 3 bases, with 4 bases of the junction left unmatched. The CDR3 coding sequence is TGTGCCAGCAGCTTAGGTCCTAGCGGGAACTACGAGCAGTACTTC. Encoded protein: CASSLGPSGNYEQYF.

The V and J genes are TRBV11-2 and TRBJ2-5; D is uncertain. Trimming removed 0 bases from V and 4 bases from J, with 9 bases in between. This CDR3 is 14 amino acids long. Germline V gene data show CDR1 as SGHAT and CDR2 as FQNNGV. The CDR3 DNA reads as TGTGCCAGCAGCTTAGACCCCATAGGAGAGACCCAGTACTTC. Protein sequence: CASSLDPIGETQYF.

CDR3 in DNA: TGTGCCAGCAGCTTAGTACAGCAAGAGACCCAGTACTTC. This codes for CASSLVQQETQYF. The gene calls are TRBV7-9 and TRBJ2-5; D unclear. This CDR3 spans 13 amino acids. In germline, CDR1 is SEHNR, CDR2 FQNEAQ (reference sequence). Trimming removed 1 base at V and 2 bases at J, with 5 bases between. Full variable domain (outside the CDR3, taken from reference TRBV7-9 and TRBJ2-5): DTGVSQNPRHKITKRGQNVTFRCDPISEHNRLYWYRQTLGQGPEFLTYFQNEAQLEKSRLLSDRFSAERPKGSFSTLEIQRTEQGDSAMYLCASSLVQQETQYFGPGTRLLVL.

V gene TRBV5-1 combines with J gene TRBJ1-2; D gene uncertain. Looked up from germline, CDR1 is SGHRS and CDR2 is YFSETQ. This CDR3 is 14 amino acids long. Trimming pared 0 bases from V and 4 bases from J, leaving 10 bases between. The CDR3 sequence is CASSLDGSFYGYTF. The CDR3 DNA follows: TGCGCCAGCAGCTTGGACGGGAGTTTCTATGGCTACACCTTC.

The chain uses TRBV22-1 and TRBJ2-6. TRBV22-1 is noted as a pseudogene. The CDR3 has 17 amino acids. CDR3 nucleotide sequence: TGTCCTGGGAGGAAACGTGGACGAACAAAGTCGGGCCAACGTCTGACTTTC. Translation: CPGRKRGRTKSGQRLTF.

The V call is TRBV10-2, the J call TRBJ2-3; D might be TRBD1 (5 bases). Looked up from germline, CDR1 is WSHSY and CDR2 is SAAADI. The CDR3 contains 17 residues. The ends were cut back, 0 bases at V and 0 bases at J, with 13 bases in the middle. The DNA for the CDR3 is TGCGCCAGCAGTGAGTCGGGGCTAGGTCCTAGCACAGATACGCAGTATTTT. Protein: CASSESGLGPSTDTQYF.

The DNA for the CDR3 is TGCAGCGTTGTAGGGCAGGGGTTGGTCGAGCAGTACTTC. This codes for CSVVGQGLVEQYF. The rearrangement uses TRBV29-1 and TRBJ2-7, with D perhaps matching TRBD1 (6 bases). CDR3 length: 13 amino acids. Trimming left V 4 bases short and J 6 bases short, with 16 bases between. Germline V gene sequence: CDR1 SQVTM, CDR2 ANQGSEA.

This clone showed up just once. The V gene is TRBV29-1, the J gene TRBJ2-7; D not certain. CDR3 length: 11 amino acids. Trimming cost V 4 bases and J 6 bases, with 10 bases left between them. Germline CDR1 SQVTM, CDR2 ANQGSEA. The CDR3, as DNA: TGCAGCGTTGTGGTGGGTGGCGAGCAGTACTTC. Protein product: CSVVVGGEQYF.

This sequence joins TRBV5-6 and TRBJ2-7, with TRBD1 matching 10 bases. CDR3 length equals 14 residues. Germline CDR1 is SGHDT and CDR2 is YYEEEE. Trimming at V came to 4 bases and at J to 6 bases, leaving 7 bases not matched to a gene. The DNA for the CDR3 is TGTGCCAGCAGCCCCGGGACAGGGGTGTCCGAGCAGTACTTC. It encodes CASSPGTGVSEQYF.

J is TRBJ2-2 and V is TRBV7-3, with TRBD1 identical over 8 bases. The CDR3 extends over 17 amino acids. V gave up 2 bases and J gave up 1 base; unmatched junction bases: 6. Germline CDR1 is SGHTA and CDR2 is FQGTGA. CDR3 loop: CASSLPTDRENTGELFF. CDR3 coding DNA: TGTGCCAGCAGCTTACCTACGGACAGGGAGAACACCGGGGAGCTGTTTTTT. The variable domain in full, completed from reference TRBV7-3 and TRBJ2-2, reads GAGVSQTPSNKVTEKGKYVELRCDPISGHTALYWYRQSLGQGPEFLIYFQGTGAADDSGLPNDRFFAVRPEGSVSTLKIQRTERGDSAVYLCASSLPTDRENTGELFFGEGSRLTVL.

The chain links TRBV7-9 to TRBJ2-1; D unresolved. V lost 3 bases to trimming and J lost 6 bases, with 9 bases between them. CDR1 is SEHNR and CDR2 is FQNEAQ in the germline V gene (reference sequence). The CDR3 extends over 13 amino acids. CDR3 nucleotide sequence: TGTGCCAGCAGCTTCTCCGAACTCAATGAGCAGTTCTTC. It translates to CASSFSELNEQFF.

V gene TRBV27 combines with J gene TRBJ2-1, with TRBD1 matching over 12 bases. The CDR3 has 15 amino acids. The V and J ends lost 7 bases and 4 bases, in that order; junction bases with no gene match: 5. Germline V gene sequence: CDR1 MNHEY, CDR2 SMNVEV (reference sequence). CDR3 region: CASTRDRGPYNEQFF. The DNA for the CDR3 is TGTGCCAGCACCCGGGACAGGGGGCCTTACAATGAGCAGTTCTTC.

The V gene is TRBV4-3, the J gene TRBJ1-1; D might be TRBD1 (5 bases). Trimming removed 3 bases from V and 1 base from J, with 18 bases in between. CDR1 is LGHNA and CDR2 is YSLEER in the germline V gene. CDR3 length: 17 amino acids. CDR3 in DNA: TGCGCCAGCAGCCAGGGTCCGGCAGGGAGGTGGAACACTGAAGCTTTCTTT. Amino acid sequence: CASSQGPAGRWNTEAFF.

The chain combines TRBV19 with TRBJ2-7; D is ambiguous. Between the trimmed V and J ends, which lost 7 bases and 1 base, there was a span of 14 bases. The CDR3 extends over 14 amino acids. The V gene's germline CDR1 is LNHDA and CDR2 SQIVND (reference sequence). Here the CDR3 DNA reads TGTGCCAGTACTGCGGCAGGCGCTTCCTACGAGCAGTACTTC. Translation gives CASTAAGASYEQYF.

The genes are TRBV9 and TRBJ2-7; D is uncertain. V was trimmed by 0 bases and J by 2 bases, leaving 9 bases between them. The V gene's germline CDR1 is SGDLS and CDR2 YYNGEE. There are 14 residues in the CDR3. The CDR3 DNA reads as TGTGCCAGCAGCGTAGCCTTTCACACCTACGAGCAGTACTTC. Translation: CASSVAFHTYEQYF.

The J gene is TRBJ1-1, the V gene TRBV5-1; D may be TRBD1 (5 bases). The V gene lost 4 bases and the J gene lost 5 bases, with 12 bases spanning the gap. Germline V gene sequence: CDR1 SGHRS, CDR2 YFSETQ. The CDR3 runs to 13 residues. The CDR3 DNA reads TGCGCCAGCAGCGAGGGGTACGTTACTGAAGCTTTCTTT. Translating it yields CASSEGYVTEAFF.

The chain combines TRBV6-5 with TRBJ1-1; 9 bases are a match to TRBD1. The trim removed 2 bases at V and 5 bases at J, leaving 0 bases unmatched. CDR1 and CDR2 from the germline V gene are MNHEY and SVGAGI. The CDR3 extends over 13 amino acids. DNA of the CDR3: TGTGCCAGCAGTTACGACAGGGGGACTGAAGCTTTCTTT. This gives the protein CASSYDRGTEAFF.